Reported below is one T cell receptor (beta chain). Antigen unknown. The data belong to a study of vaccination effects on CD4 cells after COVID-19. Expansion with viral peptide pools was applied to antigen-specific CD4+ T cells by the ViraFEST assay prior to sequencing. Culturing for 10 days preceded CD4+ T cell isolation. All participants had two doses of either the BNT162b2 or mRNA-1273 vaccine. With approximately 9.6 ug/ml peptides and 9.5 to 10 IU/ml IL-2, some 2 million PBMC per well were cultured. The data were produced by immunoSEQ multiplex PCR, yet TCRdb's version contains in-frame clones alone and is incomplete. The sample records 84,000 or so clones, roughly 73% being singletons. The germline V and J ends were trimmed by 6 bases and 0 bases, with 2 bases remaining between them. The CDR3 loop spans 11 amino acids. The germline V gene has CDR1 MDHEN and CDR2 SYDVKM.

The source was CD4+ T cells from PBMCs cultured with HCoV-OC43 spike peptides, collected after COVID-19 vaccination. Subset in this sample: HCoV-OC43 spike overlapping peptide pool stimulation. This receptor was taken from a human donor who received a COVID-19 vaccine. V is TRBV28 and J is TRBJ1-1, with D uncertain. CDR3 sequence: CASSVNTEAFF. Here the CDR3 DNA reads TGTGCCAGCAGCGTGAACACTGAAGCTTTCTTT.